This T cell receptor (beta chain) comes out of a study of T-cell reconstitution after alpha-beta-depleted transplantation in children. General observations from the study: From surviving recipient T cells and thymic progenitors came the high day-60 TCRbeta diversity observed in some patients. At around two months after transplant, the alpha-beta T cells were reportedly derived from several hundred expanded clones that came from non-depleted graft cells. One year after transplant, T-cell counts and diversity came mostly from newly produced T cells.

Unique molecular identifiers were built into the TCRbeta library. MiXCR, applied by TCRdb to the PCR reads, yields one record per CDR3 protein. The sample lists some 350,000 distinct CDR3 sequences, under 20% occurring once. V lost 7 bases to trimming and J lost 7 bases, with 23 bases between them. The germline V gene encodes CDR1 MGHRA and CDR2 YSYEKL. The CDR3 contains 16 residues. This clonotype has just a few counts. As yet, its antigen is unknown. The source is a male patient aged 2-15 years who had a stem cell transplant for acute lymphoblastic leukemia, so the T cells may come from the graft donor. The sequencing used PBMCs, mostly from graft donor cells, collected 360 days after TCRalphabeta/CD19-depleted stem cell transplant. The chain carries TRBV4-1 and TRBJ2-1, with D perhaps matching TRBD1 (5 bases). CDR3 loop: CASTPLGRGSGNEQFF. Written as DNA, the CDR3 is TGCGCCAGCACCCCCCTAGGTAGGGGATCCGGTAATGAGCAGTTCTTC.